This T cell receptor (beta chain) was identified during a study of CD8 T cells in Susac syndrome. About 0.45 to 1 ug RNA was reverse transcribed with random hexamers. Each CDR3 protein gets one entry after TCRdb re-called the immunoSEQ multiplex PCR reads with MiXCR. The repertoire has about 130,000 distinct CDR3 sequences, around 91% of them found once; the top ten carry around 0.25%. The clonotype originates from a human donor with multiple sclerosis. Sample: CD8+ T cells from PBMCs.

CDR3 protein: CAWMGGAYEQYF. The CDR3 DNA is TGTGCCTGGATGGGGGGAGCCTACGAGCAGTACTTC. The rearrangement joins TRBV30 to TRBJ2-7; D is possibly TRBD2 (6 bases). V was shortened by 4 bases and J by 2 bases, with 9 bases between the two germline ends. The CDR3 spans 12 residues. Germline lookup yields CDR1 GTSNPN and CDR2 SVGIG (reference sequence).